Listed here are 10 T cell receptor beta chains from one sample, sequenced in a study of T cell changes during pregnancy in multiple sclerosis. The table came from immunoSEQ multiplex PCR; TCRdb's copy has only in-frame clones and leaves some out. The sample contains roughly 53,000 clones, more than 90% of which appear only once. The sequences come from CD8+ T cells from peripheral blood mononuclear cells, collected before pregnancy. All receptors come from a female donor with multiple sclerosis, enrolled in a pregnancy study.

The gene calls are TRBV6-4 and TRBJ2-1, with TRBD2 matching 8 bases. The CDR3 runs 15 residues. CDR1 and CDR2 (germline): MRHNA, SNTAGT. V lost 3 bases and J lost 9; bases outside the gene matches: 10. The CDR3 spells CASSEGGGHPSEQFF. CDR3 bases: TGTGCCAGCAGTGAAGGCGGGGGGCACCCCTCTGAGCAGTTCTTC.

This clone showed up just a few times. The CDR3: CAISESRNQPQHF. The CDR3 DNA is TGTGCCATCAGTGAGTCGCGGAATCAGCCCCAGCATTTT. The chain links TRBV10-3 to TRBJ1-5; D remains ambiguous. Germline-derived CDR1 and CDR2 are ENHRY and SYGVKD. This CDR3 is 13 amino acids long. V shed 0 bases and J shed 4 bases, with 4 bases lying between them.

The rearrangement joins TRBV5-1 to TRBJ2-5, with TRBD1 matching over 8 bases. The CDR3 is made up of 13 amino acids. With 4 bases clipped from V and 7 bases from J, the junction kept 6 bases outside the gene matches. Germline V gene sequence: CDR1 SGHRS, CDR2 YFSETQ. CDR3: CASSGQGWGTQYF. The DNA of the CDR3 is TGCGCCAGCAGCGGACAGGGTTGGGGGACCCAGTACTTC.

The chain joins TRBV29-1 to TRBJ1-2, with D tentatively TRBD1 (6 bases). Looked up from germline, CDR1 is SQVTM and CDR2 is ANQGSEA. This CDR3 is 15 amino acids long. V lost 3 bases to trimming and J lost 3 bases, with 17 bases between them. The CDR3 DNA reads as TGCAGCGTTGACACCATTAGAGGGGGAGACTATGGCTACACCTTC. This gives the protein CSVDTIRGGDYGYTF.

The V and J genes are TRBV10-3 and TRBJ2-7, with 10 bases identical to TRBD2. V gave up 0 bases and J gave up 5 bases; unmatched junction bases: 10. Germline CDR1 ENHRY, CDR2 SYGVKD. The CDR3 is 17 residues long. CDR3 coding DNA: TGTGCCATCAGTGAGTCGGTTTCTAGCGGGGGTTGGAACGAGCAGTACTTC. As protein: CAISESVSSGGWNEQYF.

V gene TRBV19 combines with J gene TRBJ2-7; 11 nucleotides align to TRBD1. Germline V gene sequence: CDR1 LNHDA, CDR2 SQIVND (reference sequence). V gave up 6 bases and J gave up 3 bases; unmatched junction bases: 4. The CDR3 is 14 residues long. The CDR3 region is CASRAGTGGYEQYF. CDR3 sequence (DNA): TGTGCCAGTAGGGCCGGGACAGGGGGCTACGAGCAGTACTTC. Drawing the rest from reference TRBV19 and TRBJ2-7, the complete variable domain is DGGITQSPKYLFRKEGQNVTLSCEQNLNHDAMYWYRQDPGQGLRLIYYSQIVNDFQKGDIAEGYSVSREKKESFPLTVTSAQKNPTAFYLCASRAGTGGYEQYFGPGTRLTVT.

This chain's CDR3 is CASSAQVSTGELFF. The CDR3 nucleotides read TGTGCCAGCAGCGCACAGGTTAGCACCGGGGAGCTGTTTTTT. The V call is TRBV2, the J call TRBJ2-2; possible D gene TRBD1, 5 bases. The CDR3 extends over 14 amino acids. Germline values: CDR1 SNHLY, CDR2 FYNNEI. Between the trimmed V and J ends, which lost 6 bases and 4 bases, there was a span of 12 bases.

The rearrangement links TRBV6-1 to TRBJ2-6; tentatively, D is TRBD2 (6 bases). Trimming left V 3 bases short and J 1 base short, with 7 bases between. This CDR3 has 15 amino acids. Germline assignment: CDR1 MNHNS and CDR2 SASEGT. The DNA of the CDR3 is TGTGCCAGCAGTGAGGGAGGTTCTGGGGCCAACGTCCTGACTTTC. Its protein is CASSEGGSGANVLTF.

This rearrangement joins TRBV6-5 to TRBJ1-1, with 9 bases matching TRBD1. Germline CDR1 is MNHEY and CDR2 is SVGAGI. V lost 0 bases to trimming and J lost 11 bases; unmatched junction nucleotides: 7. The CDR3 totals 14 residues. CDR3: CASSYSRDREGAFF. CDR3 DNA sequence: TGTGCCAGCAGTTACTCCCGGGACAGGGAGGGTGCTTTCTTT.

This clone has a handful of counts. The chain couples TRBV5-4 to TRBJ1-4, with 9 bases that match TRBD1. V lost 1 base to trimming and J lost 10 bases; unmatched junction nucleotides: 5. CDR3 size: 14 residues. Germline V CDR1 and CDR2: SGHNT, YYREEE (reference sequence). CDR3 nucleotide sequence: TGTGCCAGCAGCTTGCCCCCGGGACAGGGAAAACTGTTTTTT. This encodes CASSLPPGQGKLFF.